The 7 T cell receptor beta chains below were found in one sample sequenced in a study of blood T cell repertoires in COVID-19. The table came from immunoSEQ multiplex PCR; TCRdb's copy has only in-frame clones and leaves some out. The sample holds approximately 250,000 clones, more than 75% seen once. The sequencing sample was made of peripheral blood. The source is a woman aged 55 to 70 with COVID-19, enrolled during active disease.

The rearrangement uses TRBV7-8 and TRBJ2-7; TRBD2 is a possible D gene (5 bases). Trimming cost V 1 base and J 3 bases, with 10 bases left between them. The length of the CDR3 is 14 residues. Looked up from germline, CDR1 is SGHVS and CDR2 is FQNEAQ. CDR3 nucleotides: TGTGCCAGCAGCTTAGGTGTAGGGAGCTACGAGCAGTACTTC. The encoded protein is CASSLGVGSYEQYF. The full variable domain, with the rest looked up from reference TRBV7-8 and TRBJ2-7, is GAGVSQSPRYKVAKRGQDVALRCDPISGHVSLFWYQQALGQGPEFLTYFQNEAQLDKSGLPSDRFFAERPEGSVSTLKIQRTQQEDSAVYLCASSLGVGSYEQYFGPGTRLTVT.

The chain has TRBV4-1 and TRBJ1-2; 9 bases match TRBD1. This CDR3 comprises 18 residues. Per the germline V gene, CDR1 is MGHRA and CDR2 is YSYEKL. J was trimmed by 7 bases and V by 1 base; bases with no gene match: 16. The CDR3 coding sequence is TGCGCCAGCAGCCAAGCGGGCGGGGGACAGGGCCAAAAGGGTGGCTACACCTTC. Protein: CASSQAGGGQGQKGGYTF.

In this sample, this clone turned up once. For the CDR3, the DNA is TGTGCCAGCAGCCCCAACAGGGGAGGAAAACTGTTTTTT. Encoded protein: CASSPNRGGKLFF. This chain links TRBV11-2 with TRBJ1-4, with 7 bases matching TRBD1. The CDR3 is 13 residues long. V shed 5 bases and J 10 bases; nucleotides not matched to a gene: 7. The germline V gene encodes CDR1 SGHAT and CDR2 FQNNGV. Together with reference TRBV11-2 and TRBJ1-4, the CDR3 gives the full variable domain: EAGVAQSPRYKIIEKRQSVAFWCNPISGHATLYWYQQILGQGPKLLIQFQNNGVVDDSQLPKDRFSAERLKGVDSTLKIQPAKLEDSAVYLCASSPNRGGKLFFGSGTQLSVL.

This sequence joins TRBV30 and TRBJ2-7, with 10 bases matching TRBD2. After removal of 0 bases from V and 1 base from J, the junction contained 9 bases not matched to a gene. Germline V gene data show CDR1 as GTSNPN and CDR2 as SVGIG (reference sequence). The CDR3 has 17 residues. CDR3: CAWSVLGLAGVSYEQYF. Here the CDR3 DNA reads TGTGCCTGGAGTGTACTCGGCCTAGCGGGAGTGTCCTACGAGCAGTACTTC.

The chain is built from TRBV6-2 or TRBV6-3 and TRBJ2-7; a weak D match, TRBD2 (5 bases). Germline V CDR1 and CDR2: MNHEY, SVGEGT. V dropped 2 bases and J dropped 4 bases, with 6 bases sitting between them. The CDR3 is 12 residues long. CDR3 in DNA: TGTGCCAGCAGTTACGGGAGATACGAGCAGTACTTC. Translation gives CASSYGRYEQYF.

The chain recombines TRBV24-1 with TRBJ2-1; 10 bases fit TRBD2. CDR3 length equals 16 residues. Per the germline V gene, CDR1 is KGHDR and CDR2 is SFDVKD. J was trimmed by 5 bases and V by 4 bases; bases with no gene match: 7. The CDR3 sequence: CATSDPIAGGHNEQFF. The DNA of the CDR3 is TGTGCCACCAGTGACCCTATAGCGGGAGGTCACAATGAGCAGTTCTTC.

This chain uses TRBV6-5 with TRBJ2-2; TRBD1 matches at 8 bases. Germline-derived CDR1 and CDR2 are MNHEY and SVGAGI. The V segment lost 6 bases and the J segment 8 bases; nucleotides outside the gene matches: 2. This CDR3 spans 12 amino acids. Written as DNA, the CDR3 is TGTGCCAGCAGCAGGACAGGGGGGGAGCTGTTTTTT. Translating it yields CASSRTGGELFF.